These 23 T cell receptor beta chains share one sample of origin, sequenced in a study of T-cell memory formation after mild COVID-19. TCRdb re-called the 5' RACE reads through MiXCR, storing one row per CDR3 protein. The sample includes approximately 290,000 distinct CDR3 sequences, 15% to 20% seen only once; the top ten take under 25%. The sequenced material came from PBMCs or a T cell subset sorted from them (not recorded which). Receptor source: a man younger than 30 who had mild COVID-19 (a few samples of this study predate the infection). Cell type and time point are not known.

On this clonotype: A much more abundant neighbour one base away suggests this may be a read error. J is TRBJ1-1 and V is TRBV12-3 or TRBV12-4; unclear D gene. This CDR3 contains 13 residues. V was clipped by 6 bases and J by 4 bases, with 12 bases between them. The chain's CDR3 is CASRLQGCTEAFF. The CDR3 DNA reads as TGTGCCAGCAGACTCCAAGGATGCACTGAAGCTTTCTTT.

This chain links TRBV11-2 with TRBJ2-4; 9 bases fit TRBD1. Losses at the gene ends were 5 bases for V and 0 bases for J; bases not matched to a gene: 5. CDR3 length: 16 amino acids. Per germline, CDR1 SGHAT and CDR2 FQNNGV. The CDR3 bases are TGTGCCAGCAGCCCCGGGACAGGGCTAGCCAAAAACATTCAGTACTTC. Translated, it gives CASSPGTGLAKNIQYF.

The chain is built from TRBV6-5 and TRBJ1-6; 7 bases fit TRBD1. Trimming cost V 2 bases and J 7 bases; bases outside gene matches: 8. Germline V CDR1 and CDR2: MNHEY, SVGAGI. The CDR3 length is 16 residues. CDR3 nucleotide sequence: TGTGCCAGCAGTTACCGCCTGAGGGGGCCGAATTCACCCCTCCACTTT. This sequence encodes CASSYRLRGPNSPLHF.

V gene TRBV10-3 combines with J gene TRBJ2-5, with D possibly matching TRBD2 (5 bases). V was shortened by 3 bases and J by 7 bases, with 12 bases between the two germline ends. There are 13 residues in the CDR3. From germline, CDR1 is ENHRY and CDR2 SYGVKD. The CDR3 loop reads CAISEAGSGTQYF. The CDR3 DNA reads as TGTGCCATCAGTGAAGCTGGGAGTGGGACCCAGTACTTC.

The sample holds a few counts of this clonotype. The chain carries TRBV28 and TRBJ2-7; TRBD1 matches at 8 bases. The CDR3 consists of 15 residues. Unmatched junction bases numbered 13, after V lost 7 bases and J lost 5 bases. Germline CDR1 reads MDHEN; CDR2 reads SYDVKM. CDR3 DNA sequence: TGTGCCAGCAATCCTGTAGGGGCAGGGGGCCACGAGCAGTACGTC. Protein sequence: CASNPVGAGGHEQYV.

This chain links TRBV10-2 with TRBJ2-2, with 7 nucleotides matching TRBD1. The CDR3 sequence is 15 residues long. The germline V gene encodes CDR1 WSHSY and CDR2 SAAADI. J lost 2 bases, V lost 3 bases, and 3 bases had no gene match. This CDR3 is CASSDGTANTGELFF. As DNA, the CDR3 is TGCGCCAGCAGTGATGGGACAGCCAACACCGGGGAGCTGTTTTTT.

This clonotype was picked up a small number of times. V usage is TRBV21-1 and J usage is TRBJ2-3. TRBV21-1 is given as a pseudogene. This CDR3 contains 14 residues. The CDR3 sequence is CASSWGSIWSTQYF. The CDR3 DNA is TGTGCCAGCAGTTGGGGATCGATATGGTCTACGCAGTATTTT.

This clonotype was observed a few times. The rearrangement uses TRBV19 and TRBJ2-3, with TRBD2 identical over 10 bases. This CDR3 contains 15 residues. Germline-derived CDR1 and CDR2 are LNHDA and SQIVND (reference sequence). Germline trimming cut 11 bases from V and 4 bases from J; bases unmatched to any gene: 12. The CDR3 loop is CASRRSGGAADTQYF. The CDR3, as DNA: TGTGCCTCGCGACGGAGCGGGGGGGCTGCAGATACGCAGTATTTT.

This clonotype was picked up many times. The chain combines TRBV7-2 with TRBJ2-5; perhaps TRBD1 as D (5 bases). From germline, CDR1 is SGHTA and CDR2 FQGNSA. The CDR3 is 13 residues long. V lost 2 bases and J lost 5, with 9 bases in between. The CDR3 reads CASSLRQTETQYF. DNA for the CDR3: TGTGCCAGCAGCTTAAGACAGACGGAGACCCAGTACTTC.

This clonotype was counted ten times or more. The chain employs TRBV29-1 and TRBJ2-1, with a possible D match to TRBD1 (6 bases). The germline gives CDR1 SQVTM, CDR2 ANQGSEA. V was clipped by 4 bases and J by 7 bases, with 14 bases between them. CDR3 length: 13 residues. The CDR3 sequence: CSVGQGTGNEQFF. The CDR3 bases are TGCAGCGTTGGGCAGGGGACGGGAAATGAGCAGTTCTTC.

In its sample, this clonotype was seen a few times. The rearrangement uses TRBV9 and TRBJ2-6; no clear D. V gave up 4 bases and J gave up 0 bases, with 17 bases separating them. The CDR3 length is 18 residues. Looked up from germline, CDR1 is SGDLS and CDR2 is YYNGEE. The CDR3 reads CASSPWGSGASGANVLTF. The CDR3, as DNA: TGTGCCAGCAGCCCATGGGGTTCCGGAGCCTCTGGGGCCAACGTCCTGACTTTC.

The chain carries TRBV7-8 and TRBJ2-5, with 10 bases fitting TRBD2. The CDR3 runs to 15 residues. The V and J ends lost 0 bases and 4 bases, in that order; junction bases with no gene match: 2. CDR1 and CDR2 (germline): SGHVS, FQNEAQ. DNA for the CDR3: TGTGCCAGCAGCTTAGCTAGCGGGGGGACAGAGACCCAGTACTTC. Encoded protein: CASSLASGGTETQYF.

The V and J genes are TRBV11-2 and TRBJ2-7, with D perhaps TRBD2 (5 bases). Between the trimmed V and J ends, which lost 4 bases and 5 bases, there was a span of 15 bases. Germline CDR1 SGHAT, CDR2 FQNNGV. The CDR3 extends over 14 amino acids. DNA for the CDR3: TGTGCCAGCAGCTCCCCACGGGGTCGGCACGAGCAGTACTTC. Translating gives CASSSPRGRHEQYF. Full variable domain (missing parts from reference TRBV11-2 and TRBJ2-7): EAGVAQSPRYKIIEKRQSVAFWCNPISGHATLYWYQQILGQGPKLLIQFQNNGVVDDSQLPKDRFSAERLKGVDSTLKIQPAKLEDSAVYLCASSSPRGRHEQYFGPGTRLTVT.

This sequence joins TRBV3-1 and TRBJ2-3; D is tentatively TRBD1 or TRBD2 (5 bases each). The CDR3 length is 12 residues. Germline V gives CDR1 LGHDT, CDR2 YNNKEL (reference sequence). V dropped 3 bases and J dropped 7 bases, with 8 bases sitting between them. CDR3 sequence (DNA): TGTGCCAGCAGCCACGGGGCGAATACGCAGTATTTT. Its protein is CASSHGANTQYF.

Written as DNA, the CDR3 is TGTGCCAGCAGCGTAGCAGGGGGAAACTATGGCTACACCTTC. It is translated as CASSVAGGNYGYTF. V usage is TRBV9 and J usage is TRBJ1-2, with 7 bases lining up with TRBD1. Trimming cost V 0 bases and J 2 bases; bases outside gene matches: 1. The CDR3 totals 14 residues. Germline CDR1 and CDR2: SGDLS and YYNGEE.

This clonotype was seen only a few times. The genes are TRBV5-1 and TRBJ1-4; D is perhaps TRBD1 (6 bases). Germline-derived CDR1 and CDR2 are SGHRS and YFSETQ. The CDR3 is 16 residues long. The ends were cut back, 4 bases at V and 6 bases at J, with 19 bases in the middle. The CDR3 DNA follows: TGCGCCAGCAGCCAACCGACAGGCCGGGCGGATGAAAAACTGTTTTTT. This translates into CASSQPTGRADEKLFF.

This clonotype was seen a few times. This rearrangement joins TRBV7-9 to TRBJ1-1; D remains unclear. The CDR3 spans 12 residues. CDR1 and CDR2 (germline): SEHNR, FQNEAQ (reference sequence). Deletions cut 5 bases from V and 1 base from J, with 5 bases between. The CDR3 sequence is CASSDQNTEAFF. For the CDR3, the DNA is TGTGCCAGCAGCGATCAGAACACTGAAGCTTTCTTT.

This chain uses TRBV30 with TRBJ2-1; 10 bases align to TRBD2. The germline CDR1 and CDR2 sequences are GTSNPN and SVGIG (reference sequence). This CDR3 comprises 15 residues. The trim removed 1 base at V and 5 bases at J, leaving 5 bases unmatched. CDR3 nucleotides: TGTGCCTGGAGTGCCCTAGCGGGGGACCACAATGAGCAGTTCTTC. Amino acid sequence: CAWSALAGDHNEQFF.

This clonotype was detected a few times. The chain recombines TRBV24-1 with TRBJ2-1; TRBD1 is a possible D gene (5 bases). V gave up 8 bases and J gave up 3 bases, with 7 bases separating them. CDR3 size: 12 residues. Germline CDR1 is KGHDR and CDR2 is SFDVKD. CDR3 in DNA: TGTGCCACCAAAGACAGCTACAATGAGCAGTTCTTC. This gives the protein CATKDSYNEQFF.

This rearrangement joins TRBV7-8 to TRBJ1-6; D ambiguous. Trimming stripped 5 bases from V and 6 bases from J, with 14 bases between. CDR1 and CDR2 (germline): SGHVS, FQNEAQ. The CDR3 sequence is 15 residues long. In nucleotides, the CDR3 is TGTGCCAGCAGCCCCCAGGCGGGGAGTAATTCACCCCTCCACTTT. This sequence encodes CASSPQAGSNSPLHF. Using reference TRBV7-8 and TRBJ1-6 for the parts outside the CDR3, the full variable domain is GAGVSQSPRYKVAKRGQDVALRCDPISGHVSLFWYQQALGQGPEFLTYFQNEAQLDKSGLPSDRFFAERPEGSVSTLKIQRTQQEDSAVYLCASSPQAGSNSPLHFGNGTRLTVT.

This clonotype showed up just a few times. J is TRBJ2-5 and V is TRBV20-1; possibly TRBD2 for D (7 bases). The V end lost 0 bases, the J end lost 1 base, and 15 bases lay between the germline ends. CDR3 size: 16 residues. Per germline, CDR1 DFQATT and CDR2 SNEGSKA (reference sequence). The CDR3 bases are TGCAGTGCTAGAGATTTCCGGGGGGCCCGCCAAGAGACCCAGTACTTC. As protein: CSARDFRGARQETQYF.

This clonotype was counted a few times. The chain has TRBV9 and TRBJ1-5, with D perhaps matching TRBD1 (5 bases). Per the germline V gene, CDR1 is SGDLS and CDR2 is YYNGEE. Trimming took off 6 bases at V and 1 base at J, with 14 bases between the two ends. The CDR3 is 15 amino acids. The CDR3 bases are TGTGCCAGCAATAGGGAGGGGCACAGCAATCAGCCCCAGCATTTT. It yields the protein CASNREGHSNQPQHF. The full variable domain, in which reference TRBV9 and TRBJ1-5 provide the parts outside the CDR3, is DSGVTQTPKHLITATGQRVTLRCSPRSGDLSVYWYQQSLDQGLQFLIQYYNGEERAKGNILERFSAQQFPDLHSELNLSSLELGDSALYFCASNREGHSNQPQHFGDGTRLSIL.

This clonotype was seen a handful of times. CDR3 in DNA: TGTGCCAGCAGGTTCCGGGCCGTACAACAAGAGACCCAGTACTTC. Its protein is CASRFRAVQQETQYF. The rearrangement links TRBV7-8 to TRBJ2-5; D is uncertain. The CDR3 loop spans 15 amino acids. The germline gives CDR1 SGHVS, CDR2 FQNEAQ. V was cut by 6 bases and J by 2 bases, with 16 bases left in between.